This T cell receptor (beta chain) is drawn from a study of blood T cell repertoires in COVID-19. Some clones are missing from TCRdb's copy, which holds only in-frame ones; the method was immunoSEQ multiplex PCR. The sample contains 180,000 or so clones, roughly 86% of which appear only once. Germline CDR1 and CDR2: SGHRS and YFSETQ. The V segment lost 4 bases and the J segment 8 bases; nucleotides outside the gene matches: 9. The CDR3 has 15 residues. The chain recombines TRBV5-1 with TRBJ2-1, with 10 positions matching TRBD2. The clonotype originates from a man in his 70s with acute or convalescent COVID-19. The source material was peripheral blood. The chain's CDR3 is CASSITSGVSYEQFF. In DNA form, the CDR3 reads TGCGCCAGCAGCATAACTAGCGGGGTTAGTTATGAGCAGTTCTTC.